These T cell receptor beta chains were read from a single sample in a study of T cell responses to AZD1222 COVID-19 vaccine. Sequenced by immunoSEQ multiplex PCR; TCRdb stores in-frame clones only, minus some. The repertoire holds fewer than 200,000 clones, with more than 80% as singletons. The sample here was peripheral blood, taken on day 0 of AZD1222 vaccination. These TCRs come from an adult in good health. The CDR3 runs from the conserved cysteine through the conserved F or W. Each record gives: V gene, D gene, clone size, J gene, CDR3 protein, CDR3 DNA. The D gene is left open where the match is weak. Expanded clones are given a class, and other clones once, few, many or no size at all.

>TRBV5-1|.|.|TRBJ2-5
CASSMRQQETQYF
TGCGCCAGCAGCATGCGGCAGCAAGAGACCCAGTACTTC
>TRBV19|.|.|TRBJ1-6
CASTTTRASYNSPLHF
TGTGCCAGCACCACGACCCGGGCGAGTTATAATTCACCCCTCCACTTT
>TRBV2|.|.|TRBJ1-5
CASSGFGQFNQPQHF
TGTGCCAGCAGTGGATTCGGCCAATTCAATCAGCCCCAGCATTTT
>TRBV14|.|few|TRBJ2-2
CASSQDWNTGELFF
TGTGCCAGCAGCCAAGATTGGAACACCGGGGAGCTGTTTTTT
>TRBV5-1|TRBD1|.|TRBJ1-2
CASSAGQEPNYGYTF
TGCGCCAGCAGCGCCGGACAGGAGCCCAACTATGGCTACACCTTC
>TRBV14|.|.|TRBJ2-5
CASSQGGGFQETQYF
TGTGCCAGCAGCCAAGGAGGCGGGTTCCAAGAGACCCAGTACTTC
>TRBV5-1|.|.|TRBJ2-5
CASSLGNNGGGETQYF
TGCGCCAGCAGCTTGGGGAACAACGGGGGAGGAGAGACCCAGTACTTC
>TRBV6-4|TRBD2|.|TRBJ2-1
CASSVTGGPYNEQFF
TGTGCCAGCAGTGTGACGGGGGGGCCGTACAATGAGCAGTTCTTC
>TRBV3-1/TRBV3-2|TRBD2|.|TRBJ2-1
CATAKIGIGASGSSGEQFF
TGTGCCACAGCCAAGATAGGGATCGGGGCTAGCGGGAGTTCAGGTGAGCAGTTCTTC
>TRBV6-2/TRBV6-3|.|.|TRBJ2-5
CASSYSMGQETQYF
TGTGCCAGCAGTTACTCGATGGGGCAAGAGACCCAGTACTTC
>TRBV7-9|TRBD2|.|TRBJ2-1
CASSLAALQSGSWFNEQFF
TGTGCCAGCAGCTTAGCGGCGTTACAAAGCGGGAGTTGGTTCAATGAGCAGTTCTTC
>TRBV7-2|.|.|TRBJ1-1
CASSLVGKKNTEAFF
TGTGCCAGCAGCTTAGTGGGGAAAAAAAACACTGAAGCTTTCTTT
>TRBV21-1|.|.|TRBJ1-5
CASSKVGDRGKSNNQPQHF
TGTGCCAGCAGCAAAGTTGGCGACAGGGGGAAATCTAACAATCAGCCCCAGCATTTT
>TRBV5-6|.|few|TRBJ1-5
CASSRAGDQPQHF
TGTGCCAGCAGCCGGGCGGGAGATCAGCCCCAGCATTTT
>TRBV27|.|.|TRBJ1-4
CAILSTNEKLFF
TGTGCCATCCTATCAACTAATGAAAAACTGTTTTTT
>TRBV7-6|TRBD2|few|TRBJ2-7
CASSLFSGGVKSYEQYF
TGTGCCAGCAGCTTATTTAGCGGGGGCGTAAAGAGTTACGAGCAGTACTTC